This is a list of T cell receptor beta chains from one sample in a study of CD8+ T cells in alopecia areata. Generated by immunoSEQ multiplex PCR, the TCRdb table keeps only in-frame clones and is missing some. The sample has over 110,000 clones; roughly half are singletons. Material: CD4+ T cells sorted from blood, obtained at week 0. The receptor set was obtained from a human donor with alopecia areata. CDR3s include the opening cysteine and the closing phenylalanine or tryptophan. A D gene is named only where the DNA matches it firmly. Not every row has a clone size; where given, it reads once, few, many or a size class.

len: 14; v_gene: TRBV7-2; j_gene: TRBJ2-7; d_gene: -; abundance: -; CDR3aa: CASSLAGGGYEQYF; CDR3nt: TGTGCCAGCAGCTTAGCAGGAGGGGGCTACGAGCAGTACTTC
len: 13; v_gene: TRBV2; j_gene: TRBJ1-5; d_gene: -; abundance: -; CDR3aa: CASGGGNNQPQHF; CDR3nt: TGTGCCAGCGGGGGGGGAAACAATCAGCCCCAGCATTTT
len: 16; v_gene: TRBV7-2; j_gene: TRBJ2-7; d_gene: TRBD2; abundance: -; CDR3aa: CASSRTSGSTSYEQYF; CDR3nt: TGTGCCAGCAGCAGGACTAGCGGGAGCACGTCCTACGAGCAGTACTTC
len: 15; v_gene: TRBV11-2; j_gene: TRBJ2-3; d_gene: -; abundance: few; CDR3aa: CASSLLRGSTDTQYF; CDR3nt: TGTGCCAGCAGCTTATTGCGGGGAAGCACAGATACGCAGTATTTT
len: 13; v_gene: TRBV11-2; j_gene: TRBJ1-5; d_gene: -; abundance: few; CDR3aa: CASSPHSNQPQHF; CDR3nt: TGTGCCAGCAGCCCCCATAGCAATCAGCCCCAGCATTTT
len: 12; v_gene: TRBV18; j_gene: TRBJ2-2; d_gene: -; abundance: -; CDR3aa: CASSSTTGELFF; CDR3nt: TGTGCCAGCTCATCCACCACCGGGGAGCTGTTTTTT
len: 16; v_gene: TRBV2; j_gene: TRBJ2-6; d_gene: -; abundance: -; CDR3aa: CASRSRQSSGANVLTF; CDR3nt: TGTGCCAGCAGGAGTCGACAGAGCTCTGGGGCCAACGTCCTGACTTTC
len: 14; v_gene: TRBV7-2; j_gene: TRBJ1-2; d_gene: -; abundance: few; CDR3aa: CASSRDGANYGYTF; CDR3nt: TGTGCCAGCAGCCGGGACGGAGCTAACTATGGCTACACCTTC
len: 11; v_gene: TRBV6-6; j_gene: TRBJ1-1; d_gene: -; abundance: -; CDR3aa: CASSYFEEAFF; CDR3nt: TGTGCCAGCAGTTATTTTGAGGAAGCTTTCTTT
len: 14; v_gene: TRBV4-1; j_gene: TRBJ2-2; d_gene: TRBD1; abundance: -; CDR3aa: CASRQDRGAGELFF; CDR3nt: TGCGCCAGCAGACAGGACAGGGGCGCCGGGGAGCTGTTTTTT
len: 16; v_gene: TRBV30; j_gene: TRBJ1-2; d_gene: TRBD1; abundance: -; CDR3aa: CAWTGRDRVWNYGYTF; CDR3nt: TGTGCCTGGACCGGCCGGGACAGGGTATGGAACTATGGCTACACCTTC
len: 15; v_gene: TRBV7-3; j_gene: TRBJ2-1; d_gene: TRBD2; abundance: -; CDR3aa: CASPRGGGRVNEQFF; CDR3nt: TGTGCCAGCCCCAGGGGAGGCGGGAGGGTCAATGAGCAGTTCTTC
len: 11; v_gene: TRBV28; j_gene: TRBJ2-5; d_gene: -; abundance: -; CDR3aa: CASSSRETQYF; CDR3nt: TGTGCCAGCAGTTCCCGAGAGACCCAGTACTTC
len: 14; v_gene: TRBV2; j_gene: TRBJ2-1; d_gene: -; abundance: few; CDR3aa: CASRWQGPYNEQFF; CDR3nt: TGTGCCAGCAGGTGGCAGGGTCCCTACAATGAGCAGTTCTTC
len: 13; v_gene: TRBV30; j_gene: TRBJ2-1; d_gene: -; abundance: -; CDR3aa: CAWSIPGYNEQFF; CDR3nt: TGTGCCTGGAGTATCCCGGGGTACAATGAGCAGTTCTTC
len: 11; v_gene: TRBV29-1; j_gene: TRBJ2-7; d_gene: -; abundance: -; CDR3aa: CSVGDPGEQYF; CDR3nt: TGCAGCGTTGGGGACCCGGGCGAGCAGTACTTC
len: 11; v_gene: TRBV29-1; j_gene: TRBJ2-7; d_gene: -; abundance: few; CDR3aa: CSAETPYEQYF; CDR3nt: TGCAGCGCCGAAACCCCCTACGAGCAGTACTTC
len: 12; v_gene: TRBV11-2; j_gene: TRBJ1-1; d_gene: -; abundance: -; CDR3aa: CASSGPYTEAFF; CDR3nt: TGTGCCAGCAGCGGGCCTTACACTGAAGCTTTCTTT
len: 11; v_gene: TRBV6-1; j_gene: TRBJ1-1; d_gene: -; abundance: few; CDR3aa: CASSYGVAAFF; CDR3nt: TGTGCCAGCAGTTACGGGGTGGCAGCTTTCTTT
len: 15; v_gene: TRBV18; j_gene: TRBJ1-2; d_gene: TRBD1; abundance: few; CDR3aa: CASSPLTDRGHGYTF; CDR3nt: TGTGCCAGCTCACCCTTGACGGACAGGGGACATGGCTACACCTTC
len: 15; v_gene: TRBV7-9; j_gene: TRBJ2-3; d_gene: -; abundance: few; CDR3aa: CASSLDLSVTDTQYF; CDR3nt: TGTGCCAGCAGCTTAGATCTTTCGGTCACAGATACGCAGTATTTT
len: 13; v_gene: TRBV29-1; j_gene: TRBJ1-5; d_gene: -; abundance: few; CDR3aa: CSAGPSGNQPQHF; CDR3nt: TGCAGCGCTGGGCCCTCTGGCAATCAGCCCCAGCATTTT
len: 14; v_gene: TRBV7-2; j_gene: TRBJ2-5; d_gene: -; abundance: -; CDR3aa: CASSSGLWEETQYF; CDR3nt: TGTGCCAGCAGCTCGGGACTCTGGGAGGAGACCCAGTACTTC
len: 16; v_gene: TRBV9; j_gene: TRBJ2-2; d_gene: -; abundance: many; CDR3aa: CASGESSPPHTGELFF; CDR3nt: TGTGCCAGCGGAGAAAGCTCTCCGCCCCACACCGGGGAGCTGTTTTTT
len: 15; v_gene: TRBV4-2; j_gene: TRBJ2-7; d_gene: -; abundance: -; CDR3aa: CASSLRTGSSYEQYF; CDR3nt: TGTGCCAGCAGCCTCCGGACTGGGAGCTCCTACGAGCAGTACTTC
len: 16; v_gene: TRBV4-3; j_gene: TRBJ2-6; d_gene: -; abundance: few; CDR3aa: CASSLSPRGGANVLTF; CDR3nt: TGCGCCAGCAGCCTATCCCCACGGGGGGGGGCCAACGTCCTGACTTTC
len: 14; v_gene: TRBV5-4; j_gene: TRBJ2-3; d_gene: TRBD2; abundance: -; CDR3aa: CASSLPGGGDTQYF; CDR3nt: TGTGCCAGCAGCTTGCCAGGCGGGGGGGATACGCAGTATTTT
len: 16; v_gene: TRBV29-1; j_gene: TRBJ1-5; d_gene: -; abundance: -; CDR3aa: CSVVFPTGISNQPQHF; CDR3nt: TGCAGCGTTGTGTTTCCCACAGGCATTAGCAATCAGCCCCAGCATTTT
len: 15; v_gene: TRBV27; j_gene: TRBJ2-5; d_gene: -; abundance: few; CDR3aa: CASSLSQGEGETQYF; CDR3nt: TGTGCCAGCAGTTTATCGCAGGGGGAGGGAGAGACCCAGTACTTC